The 10 T cell receptor beta chains listed next were all sequenced from one sample in a study of T cell responses to AZD1222 COVID-19 vaccine (dated by TCRdb to about 2021). The method was the immunoSEQ multiplex PCR assay. What TCRdb holds here is the immuneACCESS table cut down to in-frame rearrangements. Part of the clones is not present; checked against another copy, under half of the missing clones reflect an unresolved V gene, and the others are unexplained. The sample has 100,000 to 150,000 clones on record, about nine tenths of them singletons. The ten largest clonotypes hold less than 1.3% of the sample. This specimen's time point label, interpreted: about 28 days (+/-7) after the second vaccine dose. The sequences come from peripheral blood, collected 28 days after the second AZD1222 dose. These TCRs come from an adult who received the AZD1222 COVID-19 vaccine.

J is TRBJ2-7 and V is TRBV5-6; TRBD2 might be the D (7 bases). The V gene lost 0 bases and the J gene lost 2 bases, with 12 bases spanning the gap. CDR3 length equals 15 residues. Germline-derived CDR1 and CDR2 are SGHDT and YYEEEE. The CDR3 bases are TGTGCCAGCAGCTTGGGACGGGGGGCTACCTACGAGCAGTACTTC. Its translation is CASSLGRGATYEQYF.

The J gene is TRBJ2-5, the V gene TRBV13; D is uncertain. The CDR3 extends over 15 amino acids. Trimming removed 0 bases from V and 4 bases from J, with 12 bases in between. The germline V gene encodes CDR1 PRHDT and CDR2 FYEKMQ (reference sequence). The CDR3 nucleotides are TGTGCCAGCAGCTTAGGCCTTCGAAGTGGAGAGACCCAGTACTTC. Its protein product is CASSLGLRSGETQYF.

This sequence joins TRBV5-1 and TRBJ2-2; maybe TRBD2 (5 bases). CDR1 is SGHRS and CDR2 is YFSETQ in the germline V gene. The CDR3 runs to 15 residues. Trimming took 0 bases from V and 7 from J, leaving 13 bases between them. The CDR3 nucleotides are TGCGCCAGCAGCTTGGCCGGCCCCGCGGGCGGGGAGCTGTTTTTT. Its translation: CASSLAGPAGGELFF. Full variable domain (rest looked up from reference TRBV5-1 and TRBJ2-2): KAGVTQTPRYLIKTRGQQVTLSCSPISGHRSVSWYQQTPGQGLQFLFEYFSETQRNKGNFPGRFSGRQFSNSRSEMNVSTLELGDSALYLCASSLAGPAGGELFFGEGSRLTVL.

This rearrangement joins TRBV28 to TRBJ1-2, with a possible D match to TRBD1 (5 bases). This CDR3 is 15 amino acids long. V lost 3 bases and J lost 1, with 12 bases in between. CDR1 MDHEN and CDR2 SYDVKM come from the germline V gene. DNA of the CDR3: TGTGCCAGCAGTTTGTCGGGGGAAATTAACTATGGCTACACCTTC. Translated: CASSLSGEINYGYTF.

The chain employs TRBV30 and TRBJ2-7; 7 bases agree with TRBD1. The length of the CDR3 is 16 residues. CDR1 and CDR2 (germline): GTSNPN, SVGIG (reference sequence). V lost 0 bases and J lost 5; bases outside the gene matches: 13. CDR3 sequence: CAWSVLYGNRGHEQYF. CDR3 in DNA: TGTGCCTGGAGTGTACTTTACGGAAACAGGGGCCACGAGCAGTACTTC.

This sequence joins TRBV2 and TRBJ2-5; possibly TRBD1 or TRBD2 for D (5 bases each). Germline V gene lookup returns CDR1 SNHLY and CDR2 FYNNEI. Trimming took off 6 bases at V and 5 bases at J, with 22 bases between the two ends. The CDR3 contains 16 residues. The CDR3 sequence: CASRRASGLLGETQYF. The CDR3 DNA reads TGTGCCAGCAGGAGAGCGTCAGGGTTACTAGGGGAGACCCAGTACTTC.

The chain joins TRBV7-9 to TRBJ1-3, with D possibly matching TRBD1 (6 bases). V was pared by 5 bases and J by 3 bases, with 11 bases between. The CDR3 is 14 amino acids. Germline CDR1 is SEHNR and CDR2 is FQNEAQ (reference sequence). The CDR3 protein is CASSDSGDGNTIYF. The CDR3 region has the DNA TGTGCCAGCAGCGACTCAGGGGATGGAAACACCATATATTTT.

The chain couples TRBV6-1 to TRBJ1-2, with 7 nucleotides matching TRBD1. CDR3 length: 15 amino acids. The germline V gene has CDR1 MNHNS and CDR2 SASEGT. V lost 0 bases and J lost 5; bases outside the gene matches: 6. The CDR3 protein is CASSEAGTARYGYTF. CDR3 DNA: TGTGCCAGCAGTGAAGCAGGGACAGCCCGTTATGGCTACACCTTC.

This clone was recorded only once. V gene TRBV2 combines with J gene TRBJ1-1; 8 nucleotides align to TRBD1. The germline gives CDR1 SNHLY, CDR2 FYNNEI. V lost 6 bases, J lost 2 bases, and 11 bases stayed unmatched. The CDR3 has 16 residues. The chain's CDR3 is CASSLGGQGDNTEAFF. CDR3 coding DNA: TGTGCCAGCAGCCTGGGCGGACAGGGAGATAACACTGAAGCTTTCTTT.

V usage is TRBV7-9 and J usage is TRBJ2-5; D is unclear. Trimming left V 2 bases short and J 2 bases short, with 3 bases between. This CDR3 is 12 amino acids long. Germline CDR1 and CDR2: SEHNR and FQNEAQ (reference sequence). CDR3 DNA: TGTGCCAGCAGCTTAAATCAAGAGACCCAGTACTTC. This translates into CASSLNQETQYF.